Described below is a single T cell receptor (beta chain) sequence and its context. What it binds is unknown. This record belongs to a study of blood T cells in healthy people across ages. General study points: Lack of knowledge of donor CMV status possibly confounded expanded clonotype changes.

From germline, CDR1 is MNHEY and CDR2 SMNVEV (reference sequence). Trimming took 0 bases from V and 5 from J, leaving 17 bases between them. This CDR3 is 16 amino acids long. Primed by a sample-barcoded 5' primer and a J-beta primer mix, a second PCR proceeded for 7 to 11 cycles. TCRdb reprocessed the 5' RACE reads via MiXCR and lists one record per CDR3 protein. The sample yields 1.2 million to 1.5 million distinct CDR3 sequences, about 43% seen once. The sequencing input was blood. This sequence originates from a woman aged 18-29 years in good health. The chain employs TRBV27 and TRBJ2-7; D assignment may be TRBD1 or TRBD2 (5 bases each). CDR3 DNA: TGTGCCAGCAGTTTATCGAGGTCCCCTGGGGGAAACGAGCAGTACTTC. Protein sequence: CASSLSRSPGGNEQYF.